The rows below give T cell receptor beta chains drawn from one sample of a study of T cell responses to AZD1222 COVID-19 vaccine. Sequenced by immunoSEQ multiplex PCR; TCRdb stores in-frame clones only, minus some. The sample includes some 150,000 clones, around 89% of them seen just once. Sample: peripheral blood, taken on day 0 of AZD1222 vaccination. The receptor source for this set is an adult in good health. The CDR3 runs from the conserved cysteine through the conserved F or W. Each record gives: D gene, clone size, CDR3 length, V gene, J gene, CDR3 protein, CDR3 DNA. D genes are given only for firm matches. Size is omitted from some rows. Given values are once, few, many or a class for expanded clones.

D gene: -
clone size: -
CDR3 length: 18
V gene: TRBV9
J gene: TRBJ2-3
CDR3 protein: CASSGGPGKGASTDTQYF
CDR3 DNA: TGTGCCAGCAGCGGGGGCCCGGGGAAAGGGGCGAGCACAGATACGCAGTATTTT

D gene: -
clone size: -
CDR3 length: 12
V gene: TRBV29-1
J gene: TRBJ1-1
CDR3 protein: CSVVGGGTEAFF
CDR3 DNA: TGCAGCGTGGTAGGAGGGGGGACTGAAGCTTTCTTT

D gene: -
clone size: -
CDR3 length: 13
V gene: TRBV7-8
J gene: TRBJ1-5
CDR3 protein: CASSLDFHQPQHF
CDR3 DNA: TGTGCCAGCAGCTTAGACTTCCATCAGCCCCAGCATTTT

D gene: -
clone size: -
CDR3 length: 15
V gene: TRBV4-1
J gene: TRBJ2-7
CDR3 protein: CASSQVPARSYEQYF
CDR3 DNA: TGCGCCAGCAGCCAAGTTCCAGCACGTTCCTACGAGCAGTACTTC

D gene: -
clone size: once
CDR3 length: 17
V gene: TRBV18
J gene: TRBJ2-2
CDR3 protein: CASSPLRWGASTGELFF
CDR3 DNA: TGTGCCAGCTCACCGCTTCGCTGGGGGGCAAGCACCGGGGAGCTGTTTTTT

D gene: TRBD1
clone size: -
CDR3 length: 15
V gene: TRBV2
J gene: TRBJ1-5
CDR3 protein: CASSSQGVVNQPQHF
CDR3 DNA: TGTGCCAGCAGTTCACAGGGGGTAGTCAATCAGCCCCAGCATTTT

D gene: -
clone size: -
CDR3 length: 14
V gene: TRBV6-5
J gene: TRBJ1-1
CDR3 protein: CASSLGRVNTEAFF
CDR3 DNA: TGTGCCAGCAGTTTAGGAAGAGTAAACACTGAAGCTTTCTTT

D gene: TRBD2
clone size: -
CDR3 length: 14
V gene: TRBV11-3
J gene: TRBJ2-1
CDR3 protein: CASSSREVGNEQFF
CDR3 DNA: TGTGCCAGCAGCTCCCGGGAGGTGGGGAATGAGCAGTTCTTC

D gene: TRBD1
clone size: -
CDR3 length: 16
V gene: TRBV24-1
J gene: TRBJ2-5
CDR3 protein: CATSDLPARGQETQYF
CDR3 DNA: TGTGCCACCAGTGATTTGCCGGCCAGGGGGCAAGAGACCCAGTACTTC

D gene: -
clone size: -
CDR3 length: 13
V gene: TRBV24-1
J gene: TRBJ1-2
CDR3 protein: CATAGTPDYGYTF
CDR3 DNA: TGTGCCACGGCCGGGACGCCTGACTATGGCTACACCTTC

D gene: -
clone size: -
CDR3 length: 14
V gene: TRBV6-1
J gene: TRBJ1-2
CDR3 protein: CASSERRTGGGYTF
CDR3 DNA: TGTGCCAGCAGTGAAAGGCGAACAGGTGGTGGCTACACCTTC

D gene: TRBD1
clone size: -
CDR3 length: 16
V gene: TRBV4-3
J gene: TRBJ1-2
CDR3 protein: CASSRTRQGASYGYTF
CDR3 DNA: TGCGCCAGCAGCCGCACCCGACAGGGGGCTTCCTATGGCTACACCTTC

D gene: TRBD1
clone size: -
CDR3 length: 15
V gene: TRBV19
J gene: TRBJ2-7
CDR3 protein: CASSAGTGASYEQYF
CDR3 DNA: TGTGCCAGTAGTGCCGGGACAGGGGCGTCCTACGAGCAGTACTTC

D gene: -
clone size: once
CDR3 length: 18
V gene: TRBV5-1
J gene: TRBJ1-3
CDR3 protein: CASSLDGGRGLSGNTIYF
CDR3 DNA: TGCGCCAGCAGCCTGGACGGGGGTCGGGGCCTCTCTGGAAACACCATATATTTT

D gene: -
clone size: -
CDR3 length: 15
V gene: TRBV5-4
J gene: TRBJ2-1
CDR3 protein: CASSLKVVLGNEQFF
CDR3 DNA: TGTGCCAGCAGTTTGAAGGTGGTCCTGGGCAATGAGCAGTTCTTC

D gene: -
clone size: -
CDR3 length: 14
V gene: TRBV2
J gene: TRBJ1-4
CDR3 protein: CASSVGTSGEKLFF
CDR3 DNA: TGTGCCAGCAGTGTTGGGACATCGGGCGAAAAACTGTTTTTT

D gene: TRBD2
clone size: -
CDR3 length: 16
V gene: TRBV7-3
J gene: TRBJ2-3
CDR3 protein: CASSTGSSGLADTQYF
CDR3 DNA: TGTGCCAGCAGCACTGGCTCTTCCGGACTAGCGGATACGCAGTATTTT

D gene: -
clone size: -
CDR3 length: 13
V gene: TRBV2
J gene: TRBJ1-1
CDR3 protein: CASSPMTTDEAFF
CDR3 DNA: TGTGCCAGCAGTCCAATGACGACAGACGAAGCTTTCTTT

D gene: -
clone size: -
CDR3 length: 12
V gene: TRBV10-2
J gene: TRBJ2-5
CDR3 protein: CASSDMGETQYF
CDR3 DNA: TGCGCCAGCAGTGACATGGGAGAGACCCAGTACTTC

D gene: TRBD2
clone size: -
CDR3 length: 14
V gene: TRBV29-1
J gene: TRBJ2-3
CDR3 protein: CSVDSGGSTDTQYF
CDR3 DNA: TGCAGCGTCGATAGCGGGGGGAGCACAGATACGCAGTATTTT

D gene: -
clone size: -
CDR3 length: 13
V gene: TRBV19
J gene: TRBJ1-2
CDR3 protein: CASNYGENYGYTF
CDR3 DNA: TGTGCCAGTAATTACGGCGAGAACTATGGCTACACCTTC

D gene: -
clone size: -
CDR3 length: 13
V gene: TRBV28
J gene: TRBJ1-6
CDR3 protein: CASTSIYNSPLHF
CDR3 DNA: TGTGCCAGCACCTCGATTTATAATTCACCCCTCCACTTT

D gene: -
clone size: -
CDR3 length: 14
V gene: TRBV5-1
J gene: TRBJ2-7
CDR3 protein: CASTPQDSSYEQYF
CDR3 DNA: TGCGCCAGCACCCCTCAGGATAGCTCCTACGAGCAGTACTTC

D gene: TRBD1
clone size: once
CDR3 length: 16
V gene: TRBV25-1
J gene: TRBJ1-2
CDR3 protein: CASSHPSLAGGNGYTF
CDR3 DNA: TGTGCCAGCAGCCATCCTAGCTTAGCAGGGGGCAATGGCTACACCTTC

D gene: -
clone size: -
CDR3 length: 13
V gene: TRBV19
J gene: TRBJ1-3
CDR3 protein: CASSTGQGNTIYF
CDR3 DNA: TGTGCCAGTAGTACAGGACAAGGAAACACCATATATTTT

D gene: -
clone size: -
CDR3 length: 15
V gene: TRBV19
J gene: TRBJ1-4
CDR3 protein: CASSTYRSSNEKLFF
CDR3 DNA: TGTGCCAGTAGTACGTACAGGAGTTCTAATGAAAAACTGTTTTTT

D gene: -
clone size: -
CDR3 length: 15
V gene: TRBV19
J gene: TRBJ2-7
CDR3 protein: CASSSLGDFTYEQYF
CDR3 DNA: TGTGCCAGTTCCTCCCTGGGGGACTTCACCTACGAGCAGTACTTC

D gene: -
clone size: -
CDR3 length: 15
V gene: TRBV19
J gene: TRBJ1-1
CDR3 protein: CASRYSRLEATEAFF
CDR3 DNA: TGTGCCAGTAGGTATTCCAGATTGGAGGCCACTGAAGCTTTCTTT

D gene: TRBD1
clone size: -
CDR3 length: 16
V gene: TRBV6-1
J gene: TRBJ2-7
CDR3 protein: CASSGAGTESSYEQYF
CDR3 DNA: TGTGCCAGCAGTGGCGCCGGGACAGAGAGCTCCTACGAGCAGTACTTC

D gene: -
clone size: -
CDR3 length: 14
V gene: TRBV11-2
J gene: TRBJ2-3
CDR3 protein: CASSLDLVSSKQYF
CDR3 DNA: TGTGCCAGCAGCTTAGATCTTGTCTCTTCCAAACAGTATTTT

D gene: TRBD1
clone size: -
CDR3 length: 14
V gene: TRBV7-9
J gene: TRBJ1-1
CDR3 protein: CASSSDRVNTEAFF
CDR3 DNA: TGTGCCAGCAGCTCCGACAGGGTGAACACTGAAGCTTTCTTT

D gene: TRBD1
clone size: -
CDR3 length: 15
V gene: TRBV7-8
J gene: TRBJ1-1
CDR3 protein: CASSSELTGVTEAFF
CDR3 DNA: TGTGCCAGCAGCTCAGAACTTACAGGGGTCACTGAAGCTTTCTTT

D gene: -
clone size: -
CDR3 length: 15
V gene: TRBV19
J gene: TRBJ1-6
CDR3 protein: CASRLTAVDNSPLHF
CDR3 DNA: TGTGCCAGTCGGCTCACGGCAGTAGATAATTCACCCCTCCACTTT

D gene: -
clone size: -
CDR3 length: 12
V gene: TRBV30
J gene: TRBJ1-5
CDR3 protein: CAWTEGNQPQHF
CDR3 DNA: TGTGCCTGGACTGAAGGCAATCAGCCCCAGCATTTT

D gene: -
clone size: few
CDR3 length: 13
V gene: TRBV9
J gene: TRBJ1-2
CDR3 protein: CASSRARRESYTF
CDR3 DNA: TGTGCCAGCTCGAGGGCCAGGAGAGAGAGCTACACCTTC

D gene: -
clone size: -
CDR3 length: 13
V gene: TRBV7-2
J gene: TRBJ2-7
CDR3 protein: CASSSSLAYEQYF
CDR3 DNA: TGTGCCAGCAGCAGCTCACTAGCTTACGAGCAGTACTTC

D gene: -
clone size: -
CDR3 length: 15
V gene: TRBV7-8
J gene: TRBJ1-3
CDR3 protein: CASSLVGGPGNTIYF
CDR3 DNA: TGTGCCAGCAGCTTAGTTGGTGGCCCTGGAAACACCATATATTTT

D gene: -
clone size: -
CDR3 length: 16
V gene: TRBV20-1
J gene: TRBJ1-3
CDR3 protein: CSASQGFGSSGNTIYF
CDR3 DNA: TGCAGTGCTAGTCAGGGGTTCGGTTCATCTGGAAACACCATATATTTT

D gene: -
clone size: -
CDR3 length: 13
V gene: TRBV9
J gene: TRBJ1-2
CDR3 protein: CASSVDAYYGYTF
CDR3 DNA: TGTGCCAGCAGCGTAGACGCATACTATGGCTACACCTTC

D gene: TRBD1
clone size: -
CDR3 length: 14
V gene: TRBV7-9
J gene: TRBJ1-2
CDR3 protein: CASSFEGTDDGYTF
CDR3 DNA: TGTGCCAGCAGCTTTGAAGGGACAGATGATGGCTACACCTTC

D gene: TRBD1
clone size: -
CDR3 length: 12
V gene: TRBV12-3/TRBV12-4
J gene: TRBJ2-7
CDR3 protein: CASSASGGKGDF
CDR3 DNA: TGTGCCAGCAGTGCTTCAGGGGGCAAAGGCGACTTC

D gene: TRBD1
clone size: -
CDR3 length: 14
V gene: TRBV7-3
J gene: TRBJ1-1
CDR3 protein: CASSLDRASTEAFF
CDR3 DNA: TGTGCCAGCAGTCTGGACAGGGCGAGCACTGAAGCTTTCTTT

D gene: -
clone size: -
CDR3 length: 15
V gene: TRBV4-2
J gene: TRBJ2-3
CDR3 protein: CASSQEGRLMDTQYF
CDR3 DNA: TGTGCCAGCAGCCAAGAAGGGAGGTTAATGGATACGCAGTATTTT

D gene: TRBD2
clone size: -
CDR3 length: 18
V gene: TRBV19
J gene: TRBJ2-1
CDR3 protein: CASTPTGGRQSSYNEQFF
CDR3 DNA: TGTGCCAGTACCCCAACGGGGGGGAGACAGAGCTCCTACAATGAGCAGTTCTTC

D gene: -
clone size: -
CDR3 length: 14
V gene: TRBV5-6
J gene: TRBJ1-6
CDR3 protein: CASSLDQNNSPLHF
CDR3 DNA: TGTGCCAGCAGCTTGGATCAGAATAATTCACCCCTCCACTTT

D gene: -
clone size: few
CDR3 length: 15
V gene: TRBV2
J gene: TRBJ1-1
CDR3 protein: CASRNNPNRVDEAFF
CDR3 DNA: TGTGCCAGCAGAAATAACCCCAACAGGGTTGATGAAGCTTTCTTT

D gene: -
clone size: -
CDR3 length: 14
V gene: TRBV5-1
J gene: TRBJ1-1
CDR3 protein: CASSYLQGNTEAFF
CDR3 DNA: TGCGCCAGCAGTTATTTACAGGGTAACACTGAAGCTTTCTTT

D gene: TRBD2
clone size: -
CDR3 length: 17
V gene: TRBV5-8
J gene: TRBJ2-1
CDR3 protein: CASSFSGSGGTYNEQFF
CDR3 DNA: TGTGCCAGCAGCTTTTCGGGTAGCGGGGGAACCTACAATGAGCAGTTCTTC

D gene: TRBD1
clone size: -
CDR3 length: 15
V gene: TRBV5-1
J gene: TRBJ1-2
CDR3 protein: CASRYTGGENYGYTF
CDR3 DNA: TGCGCCAGCAGATACACAGGGGGCGAGAACTATGGCTACACCTTC

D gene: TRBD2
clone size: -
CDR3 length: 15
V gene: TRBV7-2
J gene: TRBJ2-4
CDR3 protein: CASSITGTSGEIQYF
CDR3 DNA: TGTGCCAGCAGCATAACCGGGACTAGCGGCGAAATTCAGTACTTC

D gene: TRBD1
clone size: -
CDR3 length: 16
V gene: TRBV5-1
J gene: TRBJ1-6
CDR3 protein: CASSLVGGQGNSPLHF
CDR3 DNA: TGCGCCAGCAGCTTGGTAGGGGGACAGGGGAATTCACCCCTCCACTTT

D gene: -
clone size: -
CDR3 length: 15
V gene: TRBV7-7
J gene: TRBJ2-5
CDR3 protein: CASSLEGTLQETQYF
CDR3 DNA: TGTGCCAGCAGCTTGGAGGGGACTCTCCAAGAGACCCAGTACTTC

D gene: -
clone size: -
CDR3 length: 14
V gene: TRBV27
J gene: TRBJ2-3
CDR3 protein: CASSLQGGPDTQYF
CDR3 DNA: TGTGCCAGCAGTTTACAGGGCGGGCCAGATACGCAGTATTTT

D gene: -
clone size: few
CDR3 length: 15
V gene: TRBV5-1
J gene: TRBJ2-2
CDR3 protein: CASSLEWSGTGELFF
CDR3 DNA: TGCGCCAGCAGCTTGGAGTGGTCGGGCACCGGGGAGCTGTTTTTT

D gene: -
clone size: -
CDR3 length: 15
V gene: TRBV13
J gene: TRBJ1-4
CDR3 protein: CASSHRVSTNEKLFF
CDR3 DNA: TGTGCCAGCAGCCACCGGGTTTCAACTAATGAAAAACTGTTTTTT